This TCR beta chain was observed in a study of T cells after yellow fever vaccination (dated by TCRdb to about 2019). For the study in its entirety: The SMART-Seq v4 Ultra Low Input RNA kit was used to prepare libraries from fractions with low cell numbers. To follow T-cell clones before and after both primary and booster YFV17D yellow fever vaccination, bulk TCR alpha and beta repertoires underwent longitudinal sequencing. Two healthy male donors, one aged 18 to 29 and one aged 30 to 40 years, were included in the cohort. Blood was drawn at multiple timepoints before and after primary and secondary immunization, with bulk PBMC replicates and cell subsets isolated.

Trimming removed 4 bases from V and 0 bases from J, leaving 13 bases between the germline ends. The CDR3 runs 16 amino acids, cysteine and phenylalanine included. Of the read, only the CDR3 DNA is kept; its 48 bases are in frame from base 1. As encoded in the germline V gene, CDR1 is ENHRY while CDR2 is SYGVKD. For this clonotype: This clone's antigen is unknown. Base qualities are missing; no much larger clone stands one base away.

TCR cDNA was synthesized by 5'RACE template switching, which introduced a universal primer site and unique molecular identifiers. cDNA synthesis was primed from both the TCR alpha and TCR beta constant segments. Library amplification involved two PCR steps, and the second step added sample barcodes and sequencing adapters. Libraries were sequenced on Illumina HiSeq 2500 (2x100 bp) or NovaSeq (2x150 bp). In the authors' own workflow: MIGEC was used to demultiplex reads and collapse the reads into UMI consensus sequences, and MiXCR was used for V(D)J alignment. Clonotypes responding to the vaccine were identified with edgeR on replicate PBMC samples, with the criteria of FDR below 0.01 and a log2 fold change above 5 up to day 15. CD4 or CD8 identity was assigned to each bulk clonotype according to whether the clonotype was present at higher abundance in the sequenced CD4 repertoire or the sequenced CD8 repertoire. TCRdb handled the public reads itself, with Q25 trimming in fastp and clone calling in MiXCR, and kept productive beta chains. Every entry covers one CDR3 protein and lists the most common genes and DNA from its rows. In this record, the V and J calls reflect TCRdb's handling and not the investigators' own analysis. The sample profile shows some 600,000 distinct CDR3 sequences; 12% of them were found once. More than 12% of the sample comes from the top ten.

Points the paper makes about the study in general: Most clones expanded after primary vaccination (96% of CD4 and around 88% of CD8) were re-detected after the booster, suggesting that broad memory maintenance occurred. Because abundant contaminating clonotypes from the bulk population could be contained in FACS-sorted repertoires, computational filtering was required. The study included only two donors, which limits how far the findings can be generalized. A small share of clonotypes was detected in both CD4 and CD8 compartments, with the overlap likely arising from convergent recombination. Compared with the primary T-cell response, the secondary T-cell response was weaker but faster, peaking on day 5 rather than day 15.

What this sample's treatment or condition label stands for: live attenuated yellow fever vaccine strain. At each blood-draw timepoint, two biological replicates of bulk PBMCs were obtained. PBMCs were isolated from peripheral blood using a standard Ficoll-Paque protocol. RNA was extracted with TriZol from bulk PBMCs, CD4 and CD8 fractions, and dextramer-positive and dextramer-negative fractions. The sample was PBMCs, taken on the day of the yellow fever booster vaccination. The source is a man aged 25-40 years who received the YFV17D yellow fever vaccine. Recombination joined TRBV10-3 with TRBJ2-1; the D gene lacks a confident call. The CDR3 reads CAISVRTHSSYNEQFF. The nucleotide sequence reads TGTGCCATCAGTGTAAGGACCCATAGCTCCTACAATGAGCAGTTCTTC.